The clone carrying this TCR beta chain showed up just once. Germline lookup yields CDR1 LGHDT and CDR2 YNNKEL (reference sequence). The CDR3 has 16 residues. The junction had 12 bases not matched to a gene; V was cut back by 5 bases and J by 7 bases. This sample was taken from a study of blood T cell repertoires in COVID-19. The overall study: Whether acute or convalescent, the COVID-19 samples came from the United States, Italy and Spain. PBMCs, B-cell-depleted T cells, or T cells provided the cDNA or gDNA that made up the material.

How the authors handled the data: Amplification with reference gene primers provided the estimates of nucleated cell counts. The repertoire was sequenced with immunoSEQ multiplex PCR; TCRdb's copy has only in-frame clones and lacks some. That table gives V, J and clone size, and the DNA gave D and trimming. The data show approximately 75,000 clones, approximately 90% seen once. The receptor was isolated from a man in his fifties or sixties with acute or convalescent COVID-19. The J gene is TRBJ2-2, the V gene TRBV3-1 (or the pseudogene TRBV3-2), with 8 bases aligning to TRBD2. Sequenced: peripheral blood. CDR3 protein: CASSSILGGAGGELFF. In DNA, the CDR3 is TGTGCCAGCAGCTCGATTCTCGGGGGGGCAGGCGGGGAGCTGTTTTTT.